Shown below are 30 T cell receptor beta chains from a single sample sequenced in a study of T cells after yellow fever vaccination. TCRdb recomputed calls from the 5' RACE reads with MiXCR, one row per CDR3 protein. The table includes about 57,000 distinct CDR3 sequences, less than 8.5% detected once. The material was CD8+ T cells sorted from PBMCs, obtained 15 days after the yellow fever booster vaccination. These receptor sequences come from a man aged 30 to 45 who received the YFV17D yellow fever vaccine.

This clonotype was seen only a few times. The V gene is TRBV29-1, the J gene TRBJ2-1, with D hard to call. Germline loops: CDR1 SQVTM, CDR2 ANQGSEA. Trimming pared 4 bases from V and 5 bases from J, leaving 6 bases between. This CDR3 contains 11 residues. The CDR3 protein is CSVVLHNEQFF. The CDR3 DNA is TGCAGCGTTGTCCTCCACAATGAGCAGTTCTTC.

This clonotype has a count of ten or more. V gene TRBV28 combines with J gene TRBJ2-5, with TRBD2 as a possible D gene (5 bases). CDR3 length: 16 amino acids. The germline CDR1 and CDR2 sequences are MDHEN and SYDVKM. The V gene lost 6 bases and the J gene lost 1 base, with 18 bases spanning the gap. Here the CDR3 reads CASRQLGRAFQETQYF. The CDR3 nucleotides read TGTGCCAGCAGACAACTAGGACGGGCCTTCCAAGAGACCCAGTACTTC. Full variable domain (remainder filled in from reference TRBV28 and TRBJ2-5): DVKVTQSSRYLVKRTGEKVFLECVQDMDHENMFWYRQDPGLGLRLIYFSYDVKMKEKGDIPEGYSVSREKKERFSLILESASTNQTSMYLCASRQLGRAFQETQYFGPGTRLLVL.

This clonotype was seen at least ten times. V usage is TRBV14 and J usage is TRBJ2-1, with TRBD2 matching over 7 bases. Germline loops: CDR1 SGHDN, CDR2 FVKESK. The trim removed 1 base at V and 0 bases at J, leaving 6 bases unmatched. There are 17 residues in the CDR3. CDR3 in DNA: TGTGCCAGCAGCCAAGTGATCGGGGGGAGCTCCTACAATGAGCAGTTCTTC. Translated, it gives CASSQVIGGSSYNEQFF.

Many counts were recorded for this clonotype. This chain joins TRBV29-1 and TRBJ1-1; D remains ambiguous. The CDR3 consists of 8 residues. Trimming took off 6 bases at V and 9 bases at J, with 5 bases between the two ends. Per germline, CDR1 SQVTM and CDR2 ANQGSEA. DNA of the CDR3: TGCAGCGTCCCGCAAGCTTTCTTT. It yields the protein CSVPQAFF. Supplemented by reference TRBV29-1 and TRBJ1-1, the full variable domain reads SAVISQKPSRDICQRGTSLTIQCQVDSQVTMMFWYRQQPGQSLTLIATANQGSEATYESGFVIDKFPISRPNLTFSTLTVSNMSPEDSSIYLCSVPQAFFGQGTRLTVV.

This clonotype was seen many times. The J gene is TRBJ2-1, the V gene TRBV11-2, with 10 nucleotides matching TRBD2. Germline CDR1 reads SGHAT; CDR2 reads FQNNGV. The CDR3 is 15 amino acids. With 5 bases clipped from V and 8 bases from J, the junction kept 9 bases outside the gene matches. Written as DNA, the CDR3 is TGTGCCAGCAGCGACTGGACTAGCGGTTTCGATGAGCAGTTCTTC. Its translation is CASSDWTSGFDEQFF.

The table lists this clonotype with many counts. The V call is TRBV7-9, the J call TRBJ2-2, with 7 bases that match TRBD1. V gave up 4 bases and J gave up 2 bases; unmatched junction bases: 13. This CDR3 comprises 18 residues. The V gene's germline CDR1 is SEHNR and CDR2 FQNEAQ (reference sequence). This CDR3 reads CASSSSPLAGGNTGELFF. As DNA, the CDR3 is TGTGCCAGCAGCTCCTCTCCCCTGGCAGGGGGAAACACCGGGGAGCTGTTTTTT.

The chain joins TRBV19 to TRBJ2-3; TRBD2 agrees at 8 bases. The ends lost 3 bases at V and 2 bases at J; junction bases unmatched: 4. Germline-derived CDR1 and CDR2 are LNHDA and SQIVND (reference sequence). This CDR3 has 15 residues. The CDR3 loop is CASSITSGNTDTQYF. In DNA, the CDR3 is TGTGCCAGTAGTATTACTAGCGGCAACACAGATACGCAGTATTTT.

This clonotype has a count of ten or more. The chain is built from TRBV9 and TRBJ1-1; TRBD1 is a possible D gene (6 bases). The ends were cut back, 3 bases at V and 3 bases at J, with 6 bases in the middle. Germline CDR1 reads SGDLS; CDR2 reads YYNGEE. This CDR3 is 12 amino acids long. Here the CDR3 DNA reads TGTGCCAGCAGCGACAGGGACACTGAAGCTTTCTTT. Residues: CASSDRDTEAFF.

Many counts were recorded for this clonotype. The V call is TRBV30, the J call TRBJ1-1; 7 nucleotides line up with TRBD1. The germline V gene has CDR1 GTSNPN and CDR2 SVGIG (reference sequence). The CDR3 covers 13 residues. Trimming cost V 3 bases and J 4 bases; bases outside gene matches: 5. CDR3 loop: CAWSAAGGTEAFF. The CDR3 nucleotides are TGTGCCTGGAGCGCCGCAGGGGGCACTGAAGCTTTCTTT.

This clonotype has ten or more counts. This chain links TRBV12-3 or TRBV12-4 with TRBJ2-1; the D call may be TRBD1 or TRBD2 (5 bases each). Trimming took off 7 bases at V and 9 bases at J, with 25 bases between the two ends. The CDR3 is 16 residues long. The chain's CDR3 is CASKSTLGMGVFEQFF. The DNA for the CDR3 is TGTGCCAGCAAGTCCACCCTAGGGATGGGGGTATTTGAGCAGTTCTTC.

In its sample, this clonotype was seen many times. The chain recombines TRBV7-9 with TRBJ2-1, with 12 bases that match TRBD1. The germline V gene has CDR1 SEHNR and CDR2 FQNEAQ (reference sequence). Losses at the gene ends were 5 bases for V and 10 bases for J; bases not matched to a gene: 9. CDR3 size: 15 residues. The CDR3 reads CASSPSGQGAQEQFF. The CDR3, as DNA: TGTGCCAGCAGCCCTTCGGGACAGGGGGCACAGGAGCAGTTCTTC.

This clonotype was detected many times. The DNA for the CDR3 is TGCGCCAGCAGATACCCAGGGGAGTCCTACAATGAGCAGTTCTTC. This codes for CASRYPGESYNEQFF. The chain links TRBV5-1 to TRBJ2-1; D might be TRBD1 (6 bases). Between the trimmed V and J ends, which lost 5 bases and 1 base, there was a span of 13 bases. Germline V gene sequence: CDR1 SGHRS, CDR2 YFSETQ. The CDR3 extends over 15 amino acids. The full variable domain, rest sourced from reference TRBV5-1 and TRBJ2-1, is KAGVTQTPRYLIKTRGQQVTLSCSPISGHRSVSWYQQTPGQGLQFLFEYFSETQRNKGNFPGRFSGRQFSNSRSEMNVSTLELGDSALYLCASRYPGESYNEQFFGPGTRLTVL.

This clonotype has ten or more counts. The junction and the germline gene differ at one end; a read error may be behind it. V gene TRBV29-1 combines with J gene TRBJ2-5; D is unclear. The CDR3 is made up of 10 amino acids. Germline values: CDR1 SQVTM, CDR2 ANQGSEA. The CDR3 sequence is CSVEEETQYF. CDR3 DNA sequence: TGCAGCGTCGAAGAAGAGACCCAGTACTTC.

This clonotype was detected ten times or more. The rearrangement links TRBV2 to TRBJ2-1; D ambiguous. This CDR3 spans 15 amino acids. V was clipped by 6 bases and J by 5 bases, with 17 bases between them. Germline V gives CDR1 SNHLY, CDR2 FYNNEI. The CDR3 DNA follows: TGTGCCAGCAGCTTCGGGCGGCAGACAAACAATGAGCAGTTCTTC. Its protein product is CASSFGRQTNNEQFF.

The rearrangement joins TRBV18 to TRBJ2-2, with a possible D match to TRBD1 (5 bases). In germline, CDR1 is KGHSH, CDR2 LQKENI. CDR3 length equals 14 residues. V dropped 4 bases and J dropped 6 bases, with 12 bases sitting between them. The CDR3 nucleotides are TGTGCCAGCTCACTCCCCCAGGGTTCCGGGGAGCTGTTTTTT. It codes for CASSLPQGSGELFF.

This clonotype occurred many times. CDR3 DNA: TGTGCCAGCAGTCCCAGCGGGGGAGCTAACTATGGCTACACCTTC. Its protein product is CASSPSGGANYGYTF. The chain carries TRBV12-3 or TRBV12-4 and TRBJ1-2; D may be TRBD1 (5 bases). This CDR3 spans 15 amino acids. Trimming took 5 bases from V and 0 from J, leaving 13 bases between them.

This clonotype was found many times. The genes are TRBV2 and TRBJ2-7; D is perhaps TRBD1 (6 bases). V gave up 9 bases and J gave up 1 base, with 10 bases separating them. The germline V gene encodes CDR1 SNHLY and CDR2 FYNNEI. There are 12 residues in the CDR3. CDR3 DNA sequence: TGTGCCAGACAGGGACCGTCCTACGAGCAGTACTTC. As protein: CARQGPSYEQYF. Full variable domain (remainder filled in from reference TRBV2 and TRBJ2-7): EPEVTQTPSHQVTQMGQEVILRCVPISNHLYFYWYRQILGQKVEFLVSFYNNEISEKSEIFDDQFSVERPDGSNFTLKIRSTKLEDSAMYFCARQGPSYEQYFGPGTRLTVT.

Ten or more counts support this clonotype. The V call is TRBV11-2, the J call TRBJ2-7, with 7 bases matching TRBD2. The CDR3 has 15 amino acids. J was trimmed by 0 bases and V by 5 bases; bases with no gene match: 7. From germline, CDR1 is SGHAT and CDR2 FQNNGV. The CDR3 here is CASSPKGLLSYEQYF. DNA of the CDR3: TGTGCCAGCAGCCCGAAGGGACTACTCTCCTACGAGCAGTACTTC.

Points on this clonotype: A much more abundant neighbour one base away suggests this may be a read error. The rearrangement links TRBV5-6 to TRBJ2-7, with D perhaps being TRBD1 or TRBD2 (6 bases each). The CDR3 totals 13 residues. V was pared by 1 base and J by 6 bases, with 11 bases between. Germline V lookup: CDR1 SGHDT, CDR2 YYEEEE. For the CDR3, the DNA is TGTGCCAGCAGCTTGAAAGGGGGGCGCGAGCAGTACTTC. Protein sequence: CASSLKGGREQYF. Full variable domain (outside the CDR3, taken from reference TRBV5-6 and TRBJ2-7): DAGVTQSPTHLIKTRGQQVTLRCSPKSGHDTVSWYQQALGQGPQFIFQYYEEEERQRGNFPDRFSGHQFPNYSSELNVNALLLGDSALYLCASSLKGGREQYFGPGTRLTVT.

Many counts were recorded for this clonotype. This chain links TRBV7-3 with TRBJ2-3; D perhaps matches TRBD2 (6 bases). CDR3 length: 15 residues. Germline assignment: CDR1 SGHTA and CDR2 FQGTGA. Deletions cut 2 bases from V and 2 bases from J, with 11 bases between. CDR3 DNA sequence: TGTGCCAGCAGCTTATGGGGCGGGGACACAGATACGCAGTATTTT. Encoded protein: CASSLWGGDTDTQYF.

This clonotype has at least ten counts. The V call is TRBV2, the J call TRBJ2-2; D is unclear. This CDR3 has 14 residues. Trimming removed 4 bases from V and 6 bases from J, with 12 bases in between. CDR1 and CDR2 (germline): SNHLY, FYNNEI. Here the CDR3 DNA reads TGTGCCAGCAGTGGGGTCTGGGAATCCGGGGAGCTGTTTTTT. Translation: CASSGVWESGELFF. The whole variable domain, remainder taken from reference TRBV2 and TRBJ2-2, is EPEVTQTPSHQVTQMGQEVILRCVPISNHLYFYWYRQILGQKVEFLVSFYNNEISEKSEIFDDQFSVERPDGSNFTLKIRSTKLEDSAMYFCASSGVWESGELFFGEGSRLTVL.

This clonotype was detected many times. The chain combines TRBV6-2 or TRBV6-3 with TRBJ2-1; no clear D. Germline assignment: CDR1 MNHEY and CDR2 SVGEGT. V was clipped by 3 bases and J by 4 bases, with 10 bases between them. The CDR3 totals 14 residues. This CDR3 is CASSYALDYNEQFF. In DNA form, the CDR3 reads TGTGCCAGCAGTTATGCCTTAGATTACAATGAGCAGTTCTTC.

At least ten counts were recorded for this clonotype. The rearrangement joins TRBV11-3 to TRBJ2-3; either TRBD1 or TRBD2 may supply D (5 bases each). This CDR3 has 14 amino acids. V lost 5 bases and J lost 4, with 13 bases in between. Germline CDR1 is SGHNT and CDR2 is YENEEA. CDR3: CASSNRDHPDTQYF. Here the CDR3 DNA reads TGTGCCAGCAGCAACCGGGACCACCCAGATACGCAGTATTTT. Full variable domain (remainder filled in from reference TRBV11-3 and TRBJ2-3): EAGVVQSPRYKIIEKKQPVAFWCNPISGHNTLYWYLQNLGQGPELLIRYENEEAVDDSQLPKDRFSAERLKGVDSTLKIQPAELGDSAVYLCASSNRDHPDTQYFGPGTRLTVL.

This clonotype was counted at least ten times. The V gene is TRBV9, the J gene TRBJ1-1; 10 positions agree with TRBD1. The CDR3 has 14 residues. Unmatched junction bases numbered 4, after V lost 4 bases and J lost 4 bases. The germline gives CDR1 SGDLS, CDR2 YYNGEE. In nucleotides, the CDR3 is TGTGCCAGCAGCACCGGGACAGGGGCCACTGAAGCTTTCTTT. It is translated as CASSTGTGATEAFF.

On this clonotype: A read error is possible here, since a much larger clone lies one base away. This sequence joins TRBV7-2 and TRBJ2-7, with D uncertain. The length of the CDR3 is 14 residues. Trimming left V 1 base short and J 3 bases short, with 10 bases between. CDR1 SGHTA and CDR2 FQGNSA come from the germline V gene. In DNA form, the CDR3 reads TGTGCCAGCAGCTTAGTTGGCCACCGCTACGAGCAGTACTTC. It yields the protein CASSLVGHRYEQYF.

V gene TRBV5-1 combines with J gene TRBJ1-4; D gene uncertain. CDR1 and CDR2 from the germline V gene are SGHRS and YFSETQ. This CDR3 has 15 residues. The V gene lost 7 bases and the J gene lost 0 bases, with 13 bases spanning the gap. CDR3 residues: CASLNLTATNEKLFF. CDR3 nucleotides: TGCGCCAGCCTGAATCTTACAGCAACTAATGAAAAACTGTTTTTT.

This clonotype was recorded many times. The V call is TRBV27, the J call TRBJ2-7; 10 positions match TRBD1. With 4 bases clipped from V and 6 bases from J, the junction kept 3 bases outside the gene matches. The germline V gene encodes CDR1 MNHEY and CDR2 SMNVEV (reference sequence). The CDR3 runs to 13 residues. CDR3 in amino acids: CASSSWTGGEQYF. Here the CDR3 DNA reads TGTGCCAGCAGTTCATGGACAGGGGGCGAGCAGTACTTC.

This clonotype has at least ten counts. The chain combines TRBV5-1 with TRBJ1-1; no clear D. The CDR3 loop spans 17 amino acids. Looked up from germline, CDR1 is SGHRS and CDR2 is YFSETQ. V dropped 0 bases and J dropped 4 bases, with 19 bases sitting between them. This CDR3 is CASSLGLDKLPFTEAFF. In DNA, the CDR3 is TGCGCCAGCAGCTTGGGGCTCGACAAACTCCCTTTCACTGAAGCTTTCTTT.

This clonotype showed up many times. The rearrangement links TRBV6-2 or TRBV6-3 to TRBJ1-2; weak D call: TRBD1 (6 bases). The ends were cut back, 5 bases at V and 4 bases at J, with 14 bases in the middle. This CDR3 is built from 14 residues. Germline-derived CDR1 and CDR2 are MNHEY and SVGEGT. The chain's CDR3 is CASSPPGQRYGYTF. The CDR3 DNA reads as TGTGCCAGCAGTCCCCCTGGACAGCGCTATGGCTACACCTTC.

This clonotype came up many times. The rearrangement links TRBV7-9 to TRBJ1-1, with a tentative D call TRBD1 (6 bases). V was pared by 3 bases and J by 2 bases, with 13 bases between. Per germline, CDR1 SEHNR and CDR2 FQNEAQ (reference sequence). The CDR3 totals 15 residues. As DNA, the CDR3 is TGTGCCAGCAGCTTTGGACAGCACGTTAACACTGAAGCTTTCTTT. Protein sequence: CASSFGQHVNTEAFF.